This TCR beta chain was found in a study of T cells in Graves' hyperthyroidism and ophthalmopathy (dated by TCRdb to about 2019). Turning to the overall study: A discovery cohort of around 98 patients, 43 with Graves' ophthalmopathy and fewer than 65 with stable Graves' hyperthyroidism, was used to find distinguishing TCR V-J signatures. The 100 or so discovery patients were divided at random into training and test sets in a 7:3 ratio. TCR Vbeta CDR3 sequencing of some 140 peripheral blood samples (under 45 ophthalmopathy, over 70 hyperthyroidism and some 17 progressor patients) is reported in the paper. Following sampling, methimazole starting at 30 mg daily was given to hyperthyroidism patients, and high-dose intravenous methylprednisolone was given to ophthalmopathy patients. The study also compared thyroid tissue and blood T-cell repertoires from about 6 Graves' hyperthyroidism patients. An independent validation cohort of around 19 hyperthyroidism patients and about 15 patients who later progressed to ophthalmopathy tested prospective prediction of ophthalmopathy. Broader findings and caveats from the paper: Sample size was not statistically predetermined, and blinding of investigators to group allocation was not performed. Most expanded thyroid clonotypes (frequency above 0.001) were also detected in blood, a finding suggesting that blood repertoires may reflect thyroid immune responses. A model built on a 13 V-J signature distinguished ophthalmopathy from stable hyperthyroidism, reaching about 88% sensitivity and 81.08% specificity in cross-validation and 80%/75% in testing. In validation, the model predicted progression to ophthalmopathy a median of 6.5 months before onset, with approximately 71% sensitivity and about 75% specificity.

V loses 4 bases at its end and J loses 4 bases; junction bases beyond the gene matches: 11. The cysteine opens and the phenylalanine closes a CDR3 of 16 amino acids. Here the CDR3 DNA is all that survives: 48 bases in frame from base 1. The germline V gene yields SQVTM for CDR1 and ANQGSEA for CDR2. TCR beta CDR3 regions were amplified from RNA transcripts. The TCR CDR3 was subjected to a first round of RT-PCR using the HTBI primer set and the Qiagen OneStep RT-PCR kit. The libraries were constructed in a second round of multiplex PCR and then size-selected and purified. Paired-end sequencing of the libraries was performed with 100 bp reads on an Illumina HiSeq2000. As for the authors' bioinformatics: SOAPnuke was used to process the raw data, throwing out any read that contained adapters or uncalled bases, had a mean Phred below 15, or lacked an exact constant-primer or identifier match. COPE v1.2.5 was used to merge the high-quality paired reads, and each unique nucleotide sequence was defined as a clonotype. MiTCR v1.1 was used to align the clonotypes against IMGT TRBV, TRBD and TRBJ reference segments. The analysis included only V-J combinations with a frequency above 0.0001, which together covered 99% to 99.2% of the repertoires. A TCS score was defined as the ratio between F50 (clonal expansion) and ExV (chaos), using BLOSUM62-based TCRdist between CDR3 peptides within each V-J. Welch's t-statistics and random forest reduced around 550 V-J features to fewer than 15, which were used in a naive Bayes classifier (R e1071). The Morisita-Horn index was used to measure how similar the thyroid and blood repertoires were. TCRdb passed the public sequencing reads through fastp at Q25 and MiXCR, retaining productive beta sequences. Duplicate CDR3 protein sequences are folded into a single record with the most common DNA and genes. These V and J calls derive from TCRdb rather than the authors' analysis. Counted in this sample were fewer than 650,000 distinct CDR3 sequences; over 45% of them appeared once. 35% to 50% of the sample belongs to the ten largest clones.

In the case of this clonotype: Its antigen is currently not known. Within one base of it there is no much larger clone, and no base qualities were kept.

Exclusion was applied to patients with uncontrolled infections, other autoimmune diseases, pregnancy or lactation. Diagnoses were based on clinical symptoms, serum thyroxine and TRAb, thyroid ultrasound and orbital computed tomography. Total RNA was extracted with Trizol reagent, and quality was checked on an Agilent 2100 Bioanalyzer. Recombination connected TRBV29-1 to TRBJ1-5, with 9 junctional bases fitting TRBD1. The material sequenced was peripheral blood or thyroid tissue (not recorded which). The sequence derives from an adult woman with Graves' disease, either hyperthyroidism or ophthalmopathy (not recorded which). CDR3 region: CSVAVRSGTGNQPQHF. Read as DNA, the sequence is TGCAGCGTTGCCGTTAGGTCTGGGACAGGGAATCAGCCCCAGCATTTT.